The 14 T cell receptor beta chains below all came from one sample that was sequenced in a study of T cells in Graves' hyperthyroidism and ophthalmopathy. Amplified regions were TCR beta CDR3 sequences from RNA transcripts. The HTBI set primed first-round TCR CDR3 RT-PCR. TCRdb fed the multiplex PCR reads into MiXCR, producing one record per CDR3 protein. The table lists some 800,000 distinct CDR3 sequences, about two fifths of them singletons. Material for sequencing was blood. The receptors were sampled from a man aged 18 to 35 with Graves' hyperthyroidism.

The V gene is TRBV4-1, the J gene TRBJ1-1, with 8 bases matching TRBD1. The V gene's germline CDR1 is MGHRA and CDR2 YSYEKL. The CDR3 is made up of 17 amino acids. After removal of 4 bases from V and 3 bases from J, the junction contained 13 bases not matched to a gene. The CDR3 DNA is TGCGCCAGCAGCCGAGGCAGGACAGGGACGTTGGACACTGAAGCTTTCTTT. Translated: CASSRGRTGTLDTEAFF.

This clonotype occurred a few times. V is TRBV6-5 and J is TRBJ1-1, with 11 bases identical to TRBD1. V was clipped by 8 bases and J by 3 bases; unmatched bases: 2. The germline gives CDR1 MNHEY, CDR2 SVGAGI. This CDR3 has 13 residues. CDR3 amino acids: CASRTGGHTEAFF. CDR3 coding DNA: TGTGCCAGCCGGACAGGGGGCCACACTGAAGCTTTCTTT.

This clonotype was seen only a few times. The gene calls are TRBV9 and TRBJ1-1; TRBD1 aligns across 8 bases. CDR1 is SGDLS and CDR2 is YYNGEE in the germline V gene. After removal of 4 bases from V and 4 bases from J, the junction contained 6 bases not matched to a gene. The CDR3 contains 14 residues. As DNA, the CDR3 is TGTGCCAGCAGCCTAGTGGACAGGGTCACTGAAGCTTTCTTT. Protein product: CASSLVDRVTEAFF.

CDR3 nucleotides: TGTGCCAGCAGCTCCGGGACAGGGATCGCCGGGGAGCTGTTTTTT. Encoded protein: CASSSGTGIAGELFF. The chain uses TRBV7-9 and TRBJ2-2; 9 nucleotides align to TRBD1. Germline CDR1 is SEHNR and CDR2 is FQNEAQ (reference sequence). V trimming: 4 bases; J trimming: 6 bases; junction bases outside the gene matches: 6. The CDR3 covers 15 residues.

As regards this clonotype: A clone one base away is much larger, so this may be a read error. The rearrangement links TRBV12-3 or TRBV12-4 to TRBJ1-5; D remains unclear. The CDR3 extends over 12 amino acids. In DNA form, the CDR3 reads TGTGCCAGCGGGGATATGGGTCAGCCCCATCATTTT. Its translation is CASGDMGQPHHF.

This clonotype was found a few times. One junction end disagrees with the germline gene, perhaps due to a read error. This chain connects TRBV10-3 to TRBJ2-7; unclear D gene. CDR3 length: 14 amino acids. The V gene's germline CDR1 is ENHRY and CDR2 SYGVKD. The CDR3 here is CASSAESRSGEQYF. The CDR3 nucleotides are TGTGCCAGCAGTGCGGAGTCCCGTTCGGGCGAGCAGTACTTC.

The chain recombines TRBV29-1 with TRBJ2-7, with 11 bases matching TRBD2. The CDR3 is 15 amino acids. CDR1 and CDR2 from the germline V gene are SQVTM and ANQGSEA. The trim removed 5 bases at V and 4 bases at J, leaving 10 bases unmatched. CDR3 sequence reads: CSVSFTSGGSYEQYF. As DNA, the CDR3 is TGCAGCGTTTCCTTTACTAGCGGGGGCTCGTACGAGCAGTACTTC.

The chain employs TRBV5-6 and TRBJ1-2; a possible D gene is TRBD1 (6 bases). This CDR3 comprises 15 residues. In germline, CDR1 is SGHDT, CDR2 YYEEEE. Trimming took 1 base from V and 4 from J, leaving 14 bases between them. In DNA form, the CDR3 reads TGTGCCAGCAGCTTGTCCGCCAGGGGCGTCTATGGCTACACCTTC. Its translation is CASSLSARGVYGYTF.

In its sample, this clonotype was seen a few times. The chain links TRBV20-1 to TRBJ2-7; 8 bases align to TRBD2. Looked up from germline, CDR1 is DFQATT and CDR2 is SNEGSKA (reference sequence). Trimming cost V 4 bases and J 6 bases; bases outside gene matches: 2. The CDR3 runs to 11 residues. The CDR3 loop reads CSAKRGPEQYF. DNA for the CDR3: TGCAGTGCTAAGCGGGGGCCCGAGCAGTACTTC.

The chain carries TRBV7-3 and TRBJ2-6; 7 positions match TRBD1. The J segment lost 0 bases and the V segment lost 5 bases, leaving 10 bases of the junction unmatched. Germline V lookup: CDR1 SGHTA, CDR2 FQGTGA. CDR3 size: 18 residues. The CDR3 region is CASSPLTGVNSGANVLTF. The CDR3 nucleotides read TGTGCCAGCAGCCCCCTCACAGGGGTCAACTCTGGGGCCAACGTCCTGACTTTC.

Concerning this clonotype: Germline is not matched at one junction end, which may reflect a read error. The chain employs TRBV6-5 and TRBJ2-7, with TRBD2 identical over 7 bases. Germline assignment: CDR1 MNHEY and CDR2 SVGAGI. The CDR3 runs 10 residues. Here the CDR3 DNA reads TGTGCCAGCAACGACGGGGACTACCTCTTC. This sequence encodes CASNDGDYLF.

This clonotype was seen repeatedly, ten times or more. This sequence joins TRBV29-1 and TRBJ1-1; D unresolved. Between the trimmed V and J ends, which lost 8 bases and 2 bases, there was a span of 6 bases. Germline V gene data show CDR1 as SQVTM and CDR2 as ANQGSEA. The CDR3 has 10 residues. This CDR3 reads CSTENTEAFF. The CDR3 DNA is TGCAGCACGGAAAACACTGAAGCTTTCTTT.

This clonotype was observed at least ten times. V gene TRBV29-1 combines with J gene TRBJ2-7, with D maybe TRBD1 (6 bases). Germline V gives CDR1 SQVTM, CDR2 ANQGSEA. V lost 0 bases and J 2 bases, leaving 14 bases between the germline ends. The CDR3 spans 15 residues. This chain's CDR3 is CSVEDPGQPTYEQYF. The CDR3, as DNA: TGCAGCGTTGAAGATCCAGGACAGCCTACCTACGAGCAGTACTTC.

The genes are TRBV7-2 and TRBJ2-2; TRBD1 matches 9 bases. Germline CDR1 reads SGHTA; CDR2 reads FQGNSA. The CDR3 covers 16 residues. V gave up 3 bases and J gave up 3 bases; unmatched junction bases: 5. The CDR3 nucleotides read TGTGCCAGCAGCTTCGGGACAGGGAGTTACACCGGGGAGCTGTTTTTT. Its translation: CASSFGTGSYTGELFF.